The source of this T cell receptor (beta chain) is a study of T cell changes during pregnancy in multiple sclerosis. Measured with immunoSEQ multiplex PCR; TCRdb has only the in-frame clones, and not every one. The top ten clones hold under 1.5% of a sample with roughly 84,000 clones, around 95% of them seen once. This clone has only one observation. CDR1 is SNHLY, CDR2 FYNNEI, per germline. The CDR3 contains 14 residues. Trimming left V 7 bases short and J 4 bases short, with 17 bases between. The source material was peripheral blood, sampled in the third trimester of pregnancy. This chain uses TRBV2 with TRBJ2-7; D possibly corresponds to TRBD1 (6 bases). The receptor was isolated from a female donor in good health, enrolled as a control in a pregnancy study. DNA of the CDR3: TGTGCCAGCAAGACAGGACAGAAATTGTACGAGCAGTACTTC. This translates into CASKTGQKLYEQYF. The variable domain in full, with the rest retrieved from reference TRBV2 and TRBJ2-7, is EPEVTQTPSHQVTQMGQEVILRCVPISNHLYFYWYRQILGQKVEFLVSFYNNEISEKSEIFDDQFSVERPDGSNFTLKIRSTKLEDSAMYFCASKTGQKLYEQYFGPGTRLTVT.